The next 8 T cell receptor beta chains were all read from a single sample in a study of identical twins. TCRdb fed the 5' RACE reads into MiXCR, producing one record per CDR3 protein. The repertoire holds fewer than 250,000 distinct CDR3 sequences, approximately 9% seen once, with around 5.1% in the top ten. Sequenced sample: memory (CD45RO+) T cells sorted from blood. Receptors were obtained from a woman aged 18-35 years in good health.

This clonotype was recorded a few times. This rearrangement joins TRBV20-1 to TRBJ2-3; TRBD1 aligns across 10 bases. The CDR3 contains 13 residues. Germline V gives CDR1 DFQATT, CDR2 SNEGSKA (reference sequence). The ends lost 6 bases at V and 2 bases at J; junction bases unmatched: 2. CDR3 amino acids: CSARQGATDTQYF. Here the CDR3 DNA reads TGCAGTGCCCGACAGGGGGCCACAGATACGCAGTATTTT.

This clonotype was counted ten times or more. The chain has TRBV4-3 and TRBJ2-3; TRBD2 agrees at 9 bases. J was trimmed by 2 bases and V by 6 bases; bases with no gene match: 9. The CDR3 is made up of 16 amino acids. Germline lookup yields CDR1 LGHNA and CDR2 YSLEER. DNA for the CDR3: TGCGCCAGCAGTTCCTCGGGACTAGCAGCCACAGATACGCAGTATTTT. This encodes CASSSSGLAATDTQYF.

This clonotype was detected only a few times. The CDR3 DNA follows: TGTGCCACCAGCAGAGATGATTACGAGCAGTACTTC. Translated, it gives CATSRDDYEQYF. V gene TRBV15 combines with J gene TRBJ2-7, with unresolved D. The CDR3 sequence is 12 residues long. Germline CDR1 LNHNV, CDR2 YYDKDF (reference sequence). V was clipped by 0 bases and J by 4 bases, with 4 bases between them.

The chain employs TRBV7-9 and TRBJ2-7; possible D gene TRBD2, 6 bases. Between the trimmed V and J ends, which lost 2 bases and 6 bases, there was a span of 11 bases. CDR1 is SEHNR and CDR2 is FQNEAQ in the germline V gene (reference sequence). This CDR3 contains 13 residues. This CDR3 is CASSLSLGGEQYF. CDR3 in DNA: TGTGCCAGCAGCTTAAGCTTGGGGGGCGAGCAGTACTTC.

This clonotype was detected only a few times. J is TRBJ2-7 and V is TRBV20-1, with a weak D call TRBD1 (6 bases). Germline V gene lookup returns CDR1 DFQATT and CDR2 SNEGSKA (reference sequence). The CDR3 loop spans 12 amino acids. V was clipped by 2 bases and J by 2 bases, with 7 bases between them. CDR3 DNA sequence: TGCAGTGCTAGACCAGGGGCCTACGAGCAGTACTTC. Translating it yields CSARPGAYEQYF.

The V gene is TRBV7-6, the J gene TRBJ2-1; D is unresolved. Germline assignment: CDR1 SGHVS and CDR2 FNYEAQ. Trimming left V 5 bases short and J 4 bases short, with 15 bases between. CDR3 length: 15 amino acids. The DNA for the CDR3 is TGTGCCAGCAGCCAAAGCTCGACGCGGTACAATGAGCAGTTCTTC. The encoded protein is CASSQSSTRYNEQFF.

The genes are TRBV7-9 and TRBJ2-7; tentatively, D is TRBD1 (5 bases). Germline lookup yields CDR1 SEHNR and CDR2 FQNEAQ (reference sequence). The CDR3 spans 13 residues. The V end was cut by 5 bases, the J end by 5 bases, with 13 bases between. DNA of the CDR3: TGTGCCAGCAGCCAGGGATCCCAGGACGAGCAGTACTTC. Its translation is CASSQGSQDEQYF. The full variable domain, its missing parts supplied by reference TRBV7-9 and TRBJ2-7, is DTGVSQNPRHKITKRGQNVTFRCDPISEHNRLYWYRQTLGQGPEFLTYFQNEAQLEKSRLLSDRFSAERPKGSFSTLEIQRTEQGDSAMYLCASSQGSQDEQYFGPGTRLTVT.

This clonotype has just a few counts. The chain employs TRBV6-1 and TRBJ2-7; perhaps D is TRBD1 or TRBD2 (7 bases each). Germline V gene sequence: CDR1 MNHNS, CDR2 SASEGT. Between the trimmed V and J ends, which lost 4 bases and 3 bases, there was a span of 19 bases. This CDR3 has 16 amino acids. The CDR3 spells CASSVGGGTAFYEQYF. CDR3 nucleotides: TGTGCCAGCAGTGTGGGGGGGGGGACAGCTTTCTACGAGCAGTACTTC.